The 14 T cell receptor beta chains below were found in one sample sequenced in a study of early T cells in non-severe SARS-CoV-2 infection. MiXCR, run by TCRdb on the 5' RACE reads, gives a single entry per CDR3 protein. Of tens of thousands of distinct CDR3 sequences in the sample, 9.5% to 13% were seen once. The specimen comprised whole blood, sampled at baseline. The receptors originated from an adult who was a healthcare worker with PCR-confirmed SARS-CoV-2 infection or an uninfected control (not recorded which).

This clonotype was observed at least ten times. The chain joins TRBV15 to TRBJ2-6; D tentatively reads TRBD1 or TRBD2 (5 bases each). V was cut by 0 bases and J by 2 bases, with 11 bases left in between. The CDR3 extends over 17 amino acids. Germline V gene lookup returns CDR1 LNHNV and CDR2 YYDKDF (reference sequence). CDR3 coding DNA: TGTGCCACCAGCAGAGATATGGGGACGACTGGGGCCAACGTCCTGACTTTC. It specifies CATSRDMGTTGANVLTF.

This clonotype occurred many times. The chain is built from TRBV20-1 and TRBJ2-2; 10 bases match TRBD2. Germline V lookup: CDR1 DFQATT, CDR2 SNEGSKA (reference sequence). The CDR3 length is 16 residues. V dropped 3 bases and J dropped 4; count of bases not matched to a gene: 8. The CDR3 reads CSASPAGGPGTGELFF. CDR3 nucleotide sequence: TGCAGTGCTAGCCCAGCGGGGGGGCCCGGCACCGGGGAGCTGTTTTTT.

This clonotype was observed a few times. The CDR3 spells CASGLVPYEQYF. The CDR3 DNA sequence: TGTGCTAGTGGTTTGGTACCGTACGAGCAGTACTTC. The gene calls are TRBV12-5 and TRBJ2-7; no definite D call. This CDR3 spans 12 amino acids. The V gene lost 0 bases and the J gene lost 4 bases, with 4 bases spanning the gap. Germline V gene lookup returns CDR1 LGHNT and CDR2 FRNRAP.

In this sample, this clonotype turned up a few times. The chain couples TRBV9 to TRBJ2-3; tentative D call: TRBD2 (6 bases). Germline V gene data show CDR1 as SGDLS and CDR2 as YYNGEE. The V and J ends lost 3 bases and 0 bases respectively, with 11 bases between them. This CDR3 comprises 15 residues. The CDR3 DNA reads as TGTGCCAGCAGCGGGGTAGGGACTAGCACAGATACGCAGTATTTT. It specifies CASSGVGTSTDTQYF.

This clonotype was recorded at least ten times. The rearrangement links TRBV4-1 to TRBJ2-1, with D tentatively TRBD2 (7 bases). Trimming cost V 3 bases and J 1 base, with 22 bases left between them. Germline CDR1 reads MGHRA; CDR2 reads YSYEKL. The CDR3 extends over 19 amino acids. As DNA, the CDR3 is TGCGCCAGCAGCCAGGCCCGTGGAGGGGGGGAAGCGTCCTACAATGAGCAGTTCTTC. Protein product: CASSQARGGGEASYNEQFF.

This rearrangement joins TRBV7-2 to TRBJ2-1; weak D call: TRBD1 (5 bases). Trimming cost V 1 base and J 2 bases, with 12 bases left between them. The CDR3 has 16 residues. Germline lookup yields CDR1 SGHTA and CDR2 FQGNSA. CDR3 in amino acids: CASSLVRQPPYNEQFF. In DNA, the CDR3 is TGTGCCAGCAGCTTAGTGAGACAGCCTCCCTACAATGAGCAGTTCTTC.

A few counts support this clonotype. This chain uses TRBV13 with TRBJ2-7; tentatively, D is TRBD1 or TRBD2 (6 bases each). Per germline, CDR1 PRHDT and CDR2 FYEKMQ (reference sequence). Between the trimmed V and J ends, which lost 5 bases and 7 bases, there was a span of 15 bases. This CDR3 is 13 amino acids long. Written as DNA, the CDR3 is TGTGCCAGCAGCAAAGGGGGGACCGTGGAGCAGTACTTC. As protein: CASSKGGTVEQYF.

This clonotype has a handful of counts. The J gene is TRBJ2-7, the V gene TRBV7-3, with D unclear. From germline, CDR1 is SGHTA and CDR2 FQGTGA. The CDR3 covers 14 residues. Trimming took off 0 bases at V and 0 bases at J, with 6 bases between the two ends. The CDR3 DNA is TGTGCCAGCAGCTTAACGGCTGGCTCCTACGAGCAGTACTTC. This gives the protein CASSLTAGSYEQYF.

The chain recombines TRBV20-1 with TRBJ2-1, with D maybe TRBD2 (5 bases). The CDR3 totals 15 residues. Deletions cut 1 base from V and 0 bases from J, with 10 bases between. Germline CDR1 and CDR2: DFQATT and SNEGSKA (reference sequence). This CDR3 reads CSARAGSSSYNEQFF. The DNA for the CDR3 is TGCAGTGCTAGAGCGGGGTCTAGCTCCTACAATGAGCAGTTCTTC.

CDR3 sequence reads: CASSFGTSGDNEQFF. The CDR3 region has the DNA TGTGCCAGCAGCTTCGGGACTAGCGGTGACAATGAGCAGTTCTTC. The chain joins TRBV6-5 to TRBJ2-1; 11 bases match TRBD2. CDR1 is MNHEY and CDR2 is SVGAGI in the germline V gene. Trimming cost V 6 bases and J 5 bases; bases outside gene matches: 6. CDR3 size: 15 residues.

The chain joins TRBV30 to TRBJ2-3; TRBD2 matches 10 bases. After removal of 5 bases from V and 2 bases from J, the junction contained 4 bases not matched to a gene. From germline, CDR1 is GTSNPN and CDR2 SVGIG (reference sequence). The CDR3 has 14 amino acids. This chain's CDR3 is CAWFSGGFTDTQYF. The CDR3 DNA reads as TGTGCCTGGTTTAGCGGGGGGTTCACAGATACGCAGTATTTT.

In this sample, this clonotype turned up once. A read error may explain this, as a much larger clone is one base away. The V and J genes are TRBV5-1 and TRBJ2-2, with D perhaps TRBD1 or TRBD2 (5 bases each). Germline lookup yields CDR1 SGHRS and CDR2 YFSETQ. This CDR3 comprises 14 residues. CDR3 sequence reads: CASSQGLNTGEPFF. CDR3 sequence (DNA): TGCGCCAGCAGCCAGGGATTGAACACCGGGGAGCCGTTTTTT.

This clonotype was counted many times. In nucleotides, the CDR3 is TGTGCCAGCAGCTTAGACAGCTCTGGGGCCAACGTCCTGACTTTC. This sequence encodes CASSLDSSGANVLTF. The rearrangement links TRBV7-2 to TRBJ2-6; unclear D gene. CDR1 SGHTA and CDR2 FQGNSA come from the germline V gene. The CDR3 consists of 15 residues. Trimming took 1 base from V and 0 from J, leaving 4 bases between them.

The chain is built from TRBV20-1 and TRBJ2-5; D is undetermined. This CDR3 region has 13 residues. Trimming shortened V by 3 bases and J by 2 bases, and 10 bases separated the two germline ends. Germline values: CDR1 DFQATT, CDR2 SNEGSKA (reference sequence). The DNA for the CDR3 is TGCAGTGCTAGGGCGCCCAATCAAGAGACCCAGTACTTC. Protein sequence: CSARAPNQETQYF.